These 21 T cell receptor beta chains share one sample of origin, sequenced in a study of T cell changes during pregnancy in multiple sclerosis. Generated by immunoSEQ multiplex PCR, the TCRdb table keeps only in-frame clones and is missing some. The data contain roughly 79,000 clones, about 89% of them singletons. Specimen: CD4+ T cells from peripheral blood mononuclear cells, collected before pregnancy. The receptors were gathered from a female donor with multiple sclerosis, enrolled in a pregnancy study.

V gene TRBV7-8 combines with J gene TRBJ2-5; the match to TRBD1 covers 11 bases. The CDR3 sequence is 15 residues long. J gave up 7 bases and V 1 base, and 5 bases lay outside the gene matches. Per the germline V gene, CDR1 is SGHVS and CDR2 is FQNEAQ. CDR3 nucleotide sequence: TGTGCCAGCAGCTTAGGGCAGGGGACAGGGGGGACCCAGTACTTC. Translated, it gives CASSLGQGTGGTQYF. Full variable domain (missing parts from reference TRBV7-8 and TRBJ2-5): GAGVSQSPRYKVAKRGQDVALRCDPISGHVSLFWYQQALGQGPEFLTYFQNEAQLDKSGLPSDRFFAERPEGSVSTLKIQRTQQEDSAVYLCASSLGQGTGGTQYFGPGTRLLVL.

This clone was found once. The chain uses TRBV4-1 and TRBJ2-7; D is perhaps TRBD2 (6 bases). Germline-derived CDR1 and CDR2 are MGHRA and YSYEKL. This CDR3 region has 15 residues. Trimming pared 0 bases from V and 1 base from J, leaving 10 bases between. The CDR3 here is CASSQEGGISYEQYF. CDR3 nucleotides: TGCGCCAGCAGCCAAGAGGGAGGAATATCCTACGAGCAGTACTTC.

The chain joins TRBV27 to TRBJ1-5; possible D gene TRBD1, 5 bases. The CDR3 is 19 residues long. The V end was cut by 5 bases, the J end by 0 bases, with 23 bases between. The germline V gene encodes CDR1 MNHEY and CDR2 SMNVEV (reference sequence). The CDR3 DNA sequence: TGTGCCAGCAGTCCCAGACGAATCACGGGGGACGATAGCAATCAGCCCCAGCATTTT. It encodes CASSPRRITGDDSNQPQHF.

This rearrangement joins TRBV27 to TRBJ1-5; 9 bases agree with TRBD1. CDR3 size: 14 residues. V shed 11 bases, J shed 5 bases, and the junction held 10 bases outside the gene matches. Germline CDR1 MNHEY, CDR2 SMNVEV (reference sequence). The CDR3 loop reads CASSGQGIHQPQHF. CDR3 DNA sequence: TGTGCCTCCTCCGGACAGGGGATCCATCAGCCCCAGCATTTT.

This CDR3 is CASRWGQGGEQYF. In nucleotides, the CDR3 is TGTGCCAGCAGGTGGGGGCAGGGCGGCGAGCAGTACTTC. The chain joins TRBV11-2 to TRBJ2-7; perhaps TRBD1 as D (6 bases). This CDR3 region has 13 residues. V was trimmed by 6 bases and J by 6 bases, leaving 15 bases between them. CDR1 and CDR2 from the germline V gene are SGHAT and FQNNGV.

The sample holds a few counts of this clone. The chain couples TRBV14 to TRBJ2-2; TRBD1 matches at 7 bases. The CDR3 is made up of 17 amino acids. V gave up 4 bases and J gave up 4 bases; unmatched junction bases: 12. The germline CDR1 and CDR2 sequences are SGHDN and FVKESK. CDR3 coding DNA: TGTGCCAGCAGCCCTCGTGACAGGGTGATTGGCACCGGGGAGCTGTTTTTT. This encodes CASSPRDRVIGTGELFF.

This clone was detected a few times. The sample carries other DNA sequences with the same CDR3. V usage is TRBV5-1 and J usage is TRBJ2-7; D perhaps matches TRBD1 (6 bases). From germline, CDR1 is SGHRS and CDR2 YFSETQ. This CDR3 has 16 residues. Trimming stripped 4 bases from V and 0 bases from J, with 17 bases between. For the CDR3, the DNA is TGCGCCAGCAGCCTGGACGGTACAGGGAGCTCCTACGAGCAGTACTTC. Translated: CASSLDGTGSSYEQYF.

The rearrangement uses TRBV19 and TRBJ2-1, with D unresolved. The CDR3 is 13 residues long. V was clipped by 7 bases and J by 2 bases, with 9 bases between them. The V gene's germline CDR1 is LNHDA and CDR2 SQIVND (reference sequence). CDR3 amino acids: CASTGFAYNEQFF. The CDR3 DNA is TGTGCCAGTACCGGGTTTGCCTACAATGAGCAGTTCTTC.

The rearrangement links TRBV28 to TRBJ2-7; 10 bases are shared with TRBD1. Germline CDR1 reads MDHEN; CDR2 reads SYDVKM. The V and J ends lost 4 bases and 4 bases, in that order; junction bases with no gene match: 1. This CDR3 contains 13 residues. This chain's CDR3 is CASSWGQGYEQYF. In DNA, the CDR3 is TGTGCCAGCAGTTGGGGACAGGGGTACGAGCAGTACTTC.

The chain couples TRBV10-3 to TRBJ2-1; TRBD1 is a possible D gene (6 bases). Germline V gene lookup returns CDR1 ENHRY and CDR2 SYGVKD. The CDR3 covers 13 residues. V lost 4 bases, J lost 6 bases, and 10 bases lay in between. CDR3 nucleotide sequence: TGTGCCATCAGTGGAACAGGGCTCAATGAGCAGTTCTTC. Translated: CAISGTGLNEQFF.

The V and J genes are TRBV30 and TRBJ1-1, with D hard to call. CDR3 length: 11 amino acids. In germline, CDR1 is GTSNPN, CDR2 SVGIG (reference sequence). Trimming took off 0 bases at V and 6 bases at J, with 5 bases between the two ends. The CDR3 DNA follows: TGTGCCTGGAGTGTACAGCCTGAAGCTTTCTTT. Its protein is CAWSVQPEAFF. Based on the CDR3 plus reference TRBV30 and TRBJ1-1, the full variable domain is SQTIHQWPATLVQPVGSPLSLECTVEGTSNPNLYWYRQAAGRGLQLLFYSVGIGQISSEVPQNLSASRPQDRQFILSSKKLLLSDSGFYLCAWSVQPEAFFGQGTRLTVV.

This clone was recorded only once. The J gene is TRBJ1-2, the V gene TRBV9; D not resolved. Germline values: CDR1 SGDLS, CDR2 YYNGEE. The ends were cut back, 2 bases at V and 4 bases at J, with 9 bases in the middle. The CDR3 has 13 amino acids. The CDR3 region is CASSVFGSYGYTF. In DNA, the CDR3 is TGTGCCAGCAGCGTCTTTGGCAGCTATGGCTACACCTTC.

The chain uses TRBV7-3 and TRBJ2-3; 8 bases agree with TRBD2. V was pared by 5 bases and J by 3 bases, with 7 bases of the junction left unmatched. The CDR3 spans 15 residues. CDR1 is SGHTA and CDR2 is FQGTGA in the germline V gene. CDR3 sequence: CASSPRGGPTDTQYF. For the CDR3, the DNA is TGTGCCAGCAGCCCTCGGGGGGGTCCTACAGATACGCAGTATTTT. Supplemented by reference TRBV7-3 and TRBJ2-3, the full variable domain reads GAGVSQTPSNKVTEKGKYVELRCDPISGHTALYWYRQSLGQGPEFLIYFQGTGAADDSGLPNDRFFAVRPEGSVSTLKIQRTERGDSAVYLCASSPRGGPTDTQYFGPGTRLTVL.

This CDR3 is CATRQGYNSPLHF. The CDR3 nucleotides are TGTGCCACCCGTCAGGGTTATAATTCACCCCTCCACTTT. J is TRBJ1-6 and V is TRBV27; D is possibly TRBD1 (5 bases). The germline V gene encodes CDR1 MNHEY and CDR2 SMNVEV (reference sequence). V lost 10 bases and J lost 4, with 11 bases in between. This CDR3 has 13 amino acids.

The chain carries TRBV7-9 and TRBJ2-7; D is perhaps TRBD2 (5 bases). The germline V and J ends were trimmed by 3 bases and 13 bases, with 16 bases remaining between them. Germline lookup yields CDR1 SEHNR and CDR2 FQNEAQ (reference sequence). CDR3 size: 12 residues. The chain's CDR3 is CASSFIALEVYF. For the CDR3, the DNA is TGTGCCAGCAGCTTTATAGCGTTAGAGGTATACTTC.

V usage is TRBV5-1 and J usage is TRBJ1-2, with 9 bases matching TRBD1. This CDR3 is built from 14 residues. The ends lost 7 bases at V and 8 bases at J; junction bases unmatched: 12. CDR1 is SGHRS and CDR2 is YFSETQ in the germline V gene. CDR3 sequence: CASSGQTGGRGYTF. The CDR3 bases are TGCGCCAGCTCCGGCCAGACAGGGGGGCGAGGCTACACCTTC.

The chain employs TRBV6-5 and TRBJ2-1, with D tentatively TRBD2 (5 bases). In germline, CDR1 is MNHEY, CDR2 SVGAGI. CDR3 length equals 16 residues. V gave up 0 bases and J gave up 3 bases, with 12 bases separating them. The CDR3 is CASSYSRTGYYNEQFF. CDR3 nucleotide sequence: TGTGCCAGCAGTTACTCGAGAACGGGGTACTACAATGAGCAGTTCTTC.

The chain has TRBV28 and TRBJ1-2; TRBD1 agrees at 12 bases. V gave up 6 bases and J gave up 7 bases; unmatched junction bases: 9. Germline values: CDR1 MDHEN, CDR2 SYDVKM. This CDR3 comprises 15 residues. CDR3: CASSTPGTGGSGYTF. DNA of the CDR3: TGTGCCAGCAGCACGCCCGGGACAGGGGGCAGTGGCTACACCTTC.

The chain couples TRBV5-1 to TRBJ1-1, with 7 bases lining up with TRBD1. This CDR3 is 15 amino acids long. Germline V gene lookup returns CDR1 SGHRS and CDR2 YFSETQ. Trimming took 4 bases from V and 0 from J; bases not matched to a gene: 6. The CDR3 coding sequence is TGCGCCAGCAGCCGGGGACAGATCATGAACACTGAAGCTTTCTTT. The encoded protein is CASSRGQIMNTEAFF. Looking up the rest from reference TRBV5-1 and TRBJ1-1 gives the full variable domain: KAGVTQTPRYLIKTRGQQVTLSCSPISGHRSVSWYQQTPGQGLQFLFEYFSETQRNKGNFPGRFSGRQFSNSRSEMNVSTLELGDSALYLCASSRGQIMNTEAFFGQGTRLTVV.

This chain connects TRBV7-2 to TRBJ2-7; perhaps TRBD2 as D (5 bases). The CDR3 sequence is 15 residues long. V was cut by 5 bases and J by 2 bases, with 16 bases left in between. Germline CDR1 is SGHTA and CDR2 is FQGNSA. The CDR3 sequence: CASSDPSLATYEQYF. DNA for the CDR3: TGTGCCAGCAGCGACCCAAGCCTAGCCACCTACGAGCAGTACTTC. Together with reference TRBV7-2 and TRBJ2-7, the CDR3 gives the full variable domain: GAGVSQSPSNKVTEKGKDVELRCDPISGHTALYWYRQSLGQGLEFLIYFQGNSAPDKSGLPSDRFSAERTGGSVSTLTIQRTQQEDSAVYLCASSDPSLATYEQYFGPGTRLTVT.

The chain employs TRBV27 and TRBJ2-2; D is undetermined. Germline V lookup: CDR1 MNHEY, CDR2 SMNVEV (reference sequence). The V and J ends lost 6 bases and 0 bases respectively, with 11 bases between them. The length of the CDR3 is 15 residues. CDR3: CASSLRSSNTGELFF. The CDR3 bases are TGTGCCAGCAGCCTTAGATCGTCGAACACCGGGGAGCTGTTTTTT.